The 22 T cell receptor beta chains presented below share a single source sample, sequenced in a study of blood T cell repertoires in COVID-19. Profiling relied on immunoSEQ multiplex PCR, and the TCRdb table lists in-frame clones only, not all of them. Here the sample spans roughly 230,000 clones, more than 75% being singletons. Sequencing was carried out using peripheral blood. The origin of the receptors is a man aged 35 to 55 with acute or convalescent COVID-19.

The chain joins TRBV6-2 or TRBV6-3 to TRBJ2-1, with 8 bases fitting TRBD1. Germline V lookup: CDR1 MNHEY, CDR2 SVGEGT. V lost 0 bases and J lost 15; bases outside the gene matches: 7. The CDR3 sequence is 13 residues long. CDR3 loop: CASSYSQGAFWFF. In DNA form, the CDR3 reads TGTGCCAGCAGTTACTCCCAGGGGGCGTTCTGGTTCTTC.

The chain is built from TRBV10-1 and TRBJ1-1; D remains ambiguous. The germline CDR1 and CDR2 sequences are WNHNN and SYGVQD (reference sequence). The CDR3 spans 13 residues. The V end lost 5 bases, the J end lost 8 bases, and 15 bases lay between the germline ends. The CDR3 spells CASSPEEVGEAFF. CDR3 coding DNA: TGCGCCAGCAGTCCCGAGGAGGTTGGGGAAGCTTTCTTT.

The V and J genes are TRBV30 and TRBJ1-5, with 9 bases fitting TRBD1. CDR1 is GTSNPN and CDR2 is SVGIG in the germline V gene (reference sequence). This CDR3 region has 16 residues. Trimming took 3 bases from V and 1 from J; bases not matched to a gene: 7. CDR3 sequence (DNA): TGTGCCTGGAGGGCGCCCGGGACAGGGAGCAATCAGCCCCAGCATTTT. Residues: CAWRAPGTGSNQPQHF. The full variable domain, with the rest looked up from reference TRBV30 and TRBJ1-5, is SQTIHQWPATLVQPVGSPLSLECTVEGTSNPNLYWYRQAAGRGLQLLFYSVGIGQISSEVPQNLSASRPQDRQFILSSKKLLLSDSGFYLCAWRAPGTGSNQPQHFGDGTRLSIL.

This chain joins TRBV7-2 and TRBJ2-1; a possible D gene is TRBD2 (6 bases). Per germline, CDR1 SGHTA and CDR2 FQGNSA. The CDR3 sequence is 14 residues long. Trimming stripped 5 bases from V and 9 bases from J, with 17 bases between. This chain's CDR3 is CASSPLNGGAEQFF. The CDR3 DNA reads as TGTGCCAGCAGCCCCCTAAACGGCGGGGCTGAGCAGTTCTTC.

This CDR3 is CASSLAILAGGRNEQFF. The CDR3 DNA follows: TGTGCCAGCAGCTTGGCGATACTAGCGGGGGGACGGAATGAGCAGTTCTTC. The chain joins TRBV5-5 to TRBJ2-1; 12 bases map to TRBD2. Germline values: CDR1 SGHKS, CDR2 YYEKEE (reference sequence). The length of the CDR3 is 17 residues. The junction had 8 bases not matched to a gene; V was cut back by 0 bases and J by 7 bases.

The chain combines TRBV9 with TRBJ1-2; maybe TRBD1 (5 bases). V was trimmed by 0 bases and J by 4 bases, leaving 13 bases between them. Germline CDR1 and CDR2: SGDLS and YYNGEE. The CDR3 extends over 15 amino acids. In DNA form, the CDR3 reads TGTGCCAGCAGCGTAGATGCGGGGGAACGCTATGGCTACACCTTC. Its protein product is CASSVDAGERYGYTF.

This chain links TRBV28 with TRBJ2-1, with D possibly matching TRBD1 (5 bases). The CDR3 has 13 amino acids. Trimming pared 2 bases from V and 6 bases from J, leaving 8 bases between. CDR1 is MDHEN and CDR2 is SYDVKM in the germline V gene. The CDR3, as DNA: TGTGCCAGCAGTTTAATCCAGGGCAATGAGCAGTTCTTC. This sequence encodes CASSLIQGNEQFF.

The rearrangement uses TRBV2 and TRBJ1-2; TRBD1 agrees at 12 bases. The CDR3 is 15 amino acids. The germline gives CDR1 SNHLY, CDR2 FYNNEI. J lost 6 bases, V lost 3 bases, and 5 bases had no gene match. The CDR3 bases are TGTGCCAGCAGTGAGAGAGGGACAGGGGGCGATGGCTACACCTTC. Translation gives CASSERGTGGDGYTF.

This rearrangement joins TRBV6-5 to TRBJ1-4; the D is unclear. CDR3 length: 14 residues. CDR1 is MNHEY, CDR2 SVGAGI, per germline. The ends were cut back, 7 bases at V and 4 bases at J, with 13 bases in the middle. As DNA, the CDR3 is TGTGCCAGCATTGGTGTTGGGCTTAATGAAAAACTGTTTTTT. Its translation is CASIGVGLNEKLFF.

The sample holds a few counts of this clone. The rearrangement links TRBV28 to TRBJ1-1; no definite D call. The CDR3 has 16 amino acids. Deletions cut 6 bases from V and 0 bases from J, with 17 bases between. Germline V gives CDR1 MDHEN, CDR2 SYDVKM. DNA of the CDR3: TGTGCCAGCAGCAGGTTGGGCAGATACTTGAACACTGAAGCTTTCTTT. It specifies CASSRLGRYLNTEAFF.

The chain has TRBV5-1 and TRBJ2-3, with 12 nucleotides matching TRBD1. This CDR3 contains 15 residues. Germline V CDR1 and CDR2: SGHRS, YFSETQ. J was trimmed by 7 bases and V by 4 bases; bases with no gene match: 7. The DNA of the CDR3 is TGCGCCAGCAGCCTAGGGGGGACAGGGGGCAATACGCAGTATTTT. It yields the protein CASSLGGTGGNTQYF.

The CDR3 DNA follows: TGTGCCAGCAGCCGGCTGCGGGGCGCGGGATACGAGCAGTACTTC. Translated: CASSRLRGAGYEQYF. The V gene is TRBV7-8, the J gene TRBJ2-7, with D perhaps TRBD2 (6 bases). The V gene lost 5 bases and the J gene lost 4 bases, with 18 bases spanning the gap. From germline, CDR1 is SGHVS and CDR2 FQNEAQ. The CDR3 is 15 amino acids.

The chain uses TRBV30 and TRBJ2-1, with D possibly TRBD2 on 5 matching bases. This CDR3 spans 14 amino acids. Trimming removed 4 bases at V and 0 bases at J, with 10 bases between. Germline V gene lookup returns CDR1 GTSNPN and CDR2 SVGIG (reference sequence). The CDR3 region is CAWKGLGSYNEQFF. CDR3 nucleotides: TGTGCCTGGAAAGGACTGGGCTCCTACAATGAGCAGTTCTTC.

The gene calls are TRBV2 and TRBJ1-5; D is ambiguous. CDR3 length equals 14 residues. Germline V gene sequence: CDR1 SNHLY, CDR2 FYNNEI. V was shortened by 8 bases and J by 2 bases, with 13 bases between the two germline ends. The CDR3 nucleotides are TGTGCCAGCGGTCAGGATATCGGCAATCAGCCCCAGCATTTT. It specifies CASGQDIGNQPQHF.

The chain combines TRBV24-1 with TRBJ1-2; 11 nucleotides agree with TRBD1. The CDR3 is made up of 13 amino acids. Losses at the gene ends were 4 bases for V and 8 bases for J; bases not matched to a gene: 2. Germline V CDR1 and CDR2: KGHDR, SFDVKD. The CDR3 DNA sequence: TGTGCCACCAGTGAGGGACAGGGGGGAGGCTACACCTTC. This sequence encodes CATSEGQGGGYTF.

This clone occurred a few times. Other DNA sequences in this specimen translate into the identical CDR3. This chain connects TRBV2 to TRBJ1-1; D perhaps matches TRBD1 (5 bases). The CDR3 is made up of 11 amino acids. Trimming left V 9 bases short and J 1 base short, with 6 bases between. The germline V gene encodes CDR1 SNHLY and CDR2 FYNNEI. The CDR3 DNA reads TGTGCCAGTCAGGGGAACACTGAAGCTTTCTTT. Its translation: CASQGNTEAFF.

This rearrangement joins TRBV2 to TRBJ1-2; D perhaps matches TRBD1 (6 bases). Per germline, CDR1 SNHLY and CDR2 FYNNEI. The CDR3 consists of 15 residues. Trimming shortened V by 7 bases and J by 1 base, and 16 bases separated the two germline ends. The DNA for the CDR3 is TGTGCCAGCAAAGCCTCGGGGGGCTATAACTATGGCTACACCTTC. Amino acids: CASKASGGYNYGYTF.

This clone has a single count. The CDR3 coding sequence is TGTGCCAGTAACAACAGGGGGCGGAACACTGAAGCTTTCTTT. This codes for CASNNRGRNTEAFF. This sequence joins TRBV19 and TRBJ1-1, with 9 nucleotides matching TRBD1. Germline CDR1 reads LNHDA; CDR2 reads SQIVND (reference sequence). This CDR3 comprises 14 residues. Trimming took 7 bases from V and 1 from J; bases not matched to a gene: 4.

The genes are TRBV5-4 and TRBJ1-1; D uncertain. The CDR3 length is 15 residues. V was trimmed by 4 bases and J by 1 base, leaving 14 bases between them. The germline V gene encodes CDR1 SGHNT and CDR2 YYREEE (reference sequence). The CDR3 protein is CASSISVRGNTEAFF. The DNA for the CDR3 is TGTGCCAGCAGCATTTCAGTTCGGGGGAACACTGAAGCTTTCTTT.

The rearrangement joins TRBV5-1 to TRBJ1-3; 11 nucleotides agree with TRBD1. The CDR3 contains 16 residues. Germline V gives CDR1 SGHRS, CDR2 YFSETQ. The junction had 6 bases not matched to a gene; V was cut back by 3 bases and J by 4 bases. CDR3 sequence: CASSSGQGAPGNTIYF. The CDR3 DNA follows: TGCGCCAGCAGCTCCGGACAGGGGGCGCCCGGAAACACCATATATTTT.

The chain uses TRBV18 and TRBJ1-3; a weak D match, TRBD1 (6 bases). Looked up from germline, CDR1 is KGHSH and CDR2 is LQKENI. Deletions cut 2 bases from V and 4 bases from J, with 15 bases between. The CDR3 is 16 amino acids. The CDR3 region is CASSPNNQGPGNTIYF. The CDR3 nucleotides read TGTGCCAGCTCACCAAATAACCAGGGGCCGGGAAACACCATATATTTT.

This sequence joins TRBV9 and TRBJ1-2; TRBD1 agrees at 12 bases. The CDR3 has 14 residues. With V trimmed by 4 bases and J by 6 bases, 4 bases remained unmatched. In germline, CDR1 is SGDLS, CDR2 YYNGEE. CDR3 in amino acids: CASSPGTGGNGYTF. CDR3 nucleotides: TGTGCCAGCAGCCCCGGGACAGGGGGCAATGGCTACACCTTC.